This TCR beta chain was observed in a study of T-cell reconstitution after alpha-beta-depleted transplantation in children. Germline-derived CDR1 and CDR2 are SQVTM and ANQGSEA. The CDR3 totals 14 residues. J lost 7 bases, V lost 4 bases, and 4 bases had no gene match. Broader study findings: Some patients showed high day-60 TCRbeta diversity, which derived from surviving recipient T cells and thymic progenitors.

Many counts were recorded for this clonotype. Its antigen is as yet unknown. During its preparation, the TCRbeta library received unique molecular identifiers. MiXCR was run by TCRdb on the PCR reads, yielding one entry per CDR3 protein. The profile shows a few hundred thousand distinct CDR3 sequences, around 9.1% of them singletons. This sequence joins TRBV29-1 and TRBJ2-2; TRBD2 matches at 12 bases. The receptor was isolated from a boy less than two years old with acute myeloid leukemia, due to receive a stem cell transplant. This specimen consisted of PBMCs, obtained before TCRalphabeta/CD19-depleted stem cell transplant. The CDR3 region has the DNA TGCAGCGTTGTGACTAGCGGGAGTTTCGGGGAGCTGTTTTTT. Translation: CSVVTSGSFGELFF.